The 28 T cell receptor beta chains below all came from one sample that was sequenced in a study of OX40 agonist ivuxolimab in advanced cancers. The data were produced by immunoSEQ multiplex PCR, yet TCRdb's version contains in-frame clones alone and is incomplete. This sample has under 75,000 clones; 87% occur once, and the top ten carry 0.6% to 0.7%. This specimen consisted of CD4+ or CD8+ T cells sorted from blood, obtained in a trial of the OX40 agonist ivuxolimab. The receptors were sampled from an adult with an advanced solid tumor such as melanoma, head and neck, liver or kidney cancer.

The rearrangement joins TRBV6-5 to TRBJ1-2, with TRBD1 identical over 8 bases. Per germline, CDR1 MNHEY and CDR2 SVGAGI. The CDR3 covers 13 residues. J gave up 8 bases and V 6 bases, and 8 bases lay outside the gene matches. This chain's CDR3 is CASRDGTGHGYTF. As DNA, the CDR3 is TGTGCCAGCAGAGATGGGACAGGCCACGGCTACACCTTC.

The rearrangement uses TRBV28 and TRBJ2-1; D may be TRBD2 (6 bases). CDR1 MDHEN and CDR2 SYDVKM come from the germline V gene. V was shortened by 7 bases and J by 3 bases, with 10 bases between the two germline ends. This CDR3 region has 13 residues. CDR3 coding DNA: TGTGCCAGCACCGGGGACTTCTACAATGAGCAGTTCTTC. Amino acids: CASTGDFYNEQFF.

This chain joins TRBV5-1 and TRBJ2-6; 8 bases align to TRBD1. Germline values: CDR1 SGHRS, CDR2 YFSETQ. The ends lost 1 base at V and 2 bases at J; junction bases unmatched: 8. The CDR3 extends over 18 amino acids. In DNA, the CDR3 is TGCGCCAGCAGCTTGTTTGATCAGGGGGCGGCTGGGGCCAACGTCCTGACTTTC. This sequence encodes CASSLFDQGAAGANVLTF.

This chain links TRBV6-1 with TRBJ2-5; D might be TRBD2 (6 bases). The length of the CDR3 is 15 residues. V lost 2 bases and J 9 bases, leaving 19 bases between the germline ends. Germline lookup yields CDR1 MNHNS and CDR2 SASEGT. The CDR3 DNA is TGTGCCAGCAGTGAAATGCGGGGACGGGCCAGGGCCCAGTACTTC. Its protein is CASSEMRGRARAQYF.

In DNA, the CDR3 is TGTGCCAGTAGTAGAGGACTAGCGGGAGATACGCAGTATTTT. Protein product: CASSRGLAGDTQYF. V and J are TRBV19 and TRBJ2-3; TRBD2 agrees at 11 bases. V shed 4 bases, J shed 5 bases, and the junction held 2 bases outside the gene matches. The CDR3 length is 14 residues. Germline V CDR1 and CDR2: LNHDA, SQIVND (reference sequence).

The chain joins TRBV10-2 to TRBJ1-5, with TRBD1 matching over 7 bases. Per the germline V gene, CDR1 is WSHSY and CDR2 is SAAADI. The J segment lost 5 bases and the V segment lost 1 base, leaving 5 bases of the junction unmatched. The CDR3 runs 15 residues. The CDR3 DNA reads TGCGCCAGCAGTGAGTTGGCAGGGGGAGATCAGCCCCAGCATTTT. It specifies CASSELAGGDQPQHF.

CDR3 DNA: TGCAGCGTCAAAAGACGGGTAGCGGGAGCCCCAGGGGAGCAGTACTTC. It translates to CSVKRRVAGAPGEQYF. This chain uses TRBV29-1 with TRBJ2-7, with 9 bases lining up with TRBD2. The germline V gene has CDR1 SQVTM and CDR2 ANQGSEA. This CDR3 has 16 amino acids. The V and J ends lost 6 bases and 7 bases, in that order; junction bases with no gene match: 19.

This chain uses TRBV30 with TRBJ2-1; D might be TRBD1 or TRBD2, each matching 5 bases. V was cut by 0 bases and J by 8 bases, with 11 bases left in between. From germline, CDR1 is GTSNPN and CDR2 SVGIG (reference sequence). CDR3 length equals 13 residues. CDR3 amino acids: CAWSVRRGHEQFF. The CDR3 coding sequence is TGTGCCTGGAGTGTACGAAGGGGACATGAGCAGTTCTTC.

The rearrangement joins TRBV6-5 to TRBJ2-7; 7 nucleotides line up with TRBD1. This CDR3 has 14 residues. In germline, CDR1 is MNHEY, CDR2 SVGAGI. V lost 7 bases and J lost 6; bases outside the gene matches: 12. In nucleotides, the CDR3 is TGTGCCAGCACGGGCAGCGGACAGGCCCCCGAGCAGTACTTC. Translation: CASTGSGQAPEQYF.

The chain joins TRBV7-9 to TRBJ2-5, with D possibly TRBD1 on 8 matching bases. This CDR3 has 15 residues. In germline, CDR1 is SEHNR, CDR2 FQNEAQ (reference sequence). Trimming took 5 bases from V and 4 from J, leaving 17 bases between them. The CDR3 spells CASSLGQGGAETQYF. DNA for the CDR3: TGTGCCAGCAGCCTTGGACAGGGAGGGGCAGAGACCCAGTACTTC.

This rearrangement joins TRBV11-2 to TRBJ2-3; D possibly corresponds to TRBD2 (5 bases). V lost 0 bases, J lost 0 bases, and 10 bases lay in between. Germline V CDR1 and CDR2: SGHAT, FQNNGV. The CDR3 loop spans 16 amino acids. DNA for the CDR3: TGTGCCAGCAGCTTAGATTCCTGGACTAGCACAGATACGCAGTATTTT. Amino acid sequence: CASSLDSWTSTDTQYF.

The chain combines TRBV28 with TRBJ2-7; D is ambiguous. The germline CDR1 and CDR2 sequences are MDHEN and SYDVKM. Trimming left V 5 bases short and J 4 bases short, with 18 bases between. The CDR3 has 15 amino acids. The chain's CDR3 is CASSPPRVVVYEQYF. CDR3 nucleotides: TGTGCCAGCAGTCCCCCCCGGGTTGTAGTATACGAGCAGTACTTC.

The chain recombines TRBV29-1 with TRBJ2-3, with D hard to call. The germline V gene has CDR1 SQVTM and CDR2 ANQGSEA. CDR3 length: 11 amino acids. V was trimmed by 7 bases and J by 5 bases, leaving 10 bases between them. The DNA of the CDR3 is TGCAGCGGAGTCTGGATAGATACGCAGTATTTT. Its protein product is CSGVWIDTQYF.

CDR3 loop: CASSFPCLSYEQYF. In DNA form, the CDR3 reads TGTGCCAGCAGTTTCCCGTGTCTAAGTTACGAGCAGTACTTC. The chain has TRBV6-7 and TRBJ2-7; D remains unclear. TRBV6-7 is recorded as an ORF, its role being uncertain. This CDR3 has 14 amino acids. Trimming removed 4 bases from V and 4 bases from J, with 14 bases in between.

CDR3 protein: CASSVDRAPNEQFF. CDR3 DNA: TGTGCCAGCAGTGTGGACAGGGCACCAAATGAGCAGTTCTTC. This sequence joins TRBV2 and TRBJ2-1, with TRBD1 matching over 8 bases. CDR1 is SNHLY and CDR2 is FYNNEI in the germline V gene. This CDR3 region has 14 residues. Trimming at V came to 4 bases and at J to 7 bases, leaving 6 bases not matched to a gene.

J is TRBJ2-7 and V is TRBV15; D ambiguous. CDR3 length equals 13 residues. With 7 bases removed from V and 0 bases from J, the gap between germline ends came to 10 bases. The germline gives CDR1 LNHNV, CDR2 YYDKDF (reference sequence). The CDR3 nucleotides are TGTGCCACCACAACAGCCAGCTCCTACGAGCAGTACTTC. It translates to CATTTASSYEQYF.

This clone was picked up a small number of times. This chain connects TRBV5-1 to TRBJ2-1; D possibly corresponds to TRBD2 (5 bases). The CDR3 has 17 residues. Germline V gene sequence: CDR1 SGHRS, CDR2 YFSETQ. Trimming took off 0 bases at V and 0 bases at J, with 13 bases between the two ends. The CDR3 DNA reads TGCGCCAGCAGCTTGGTTTCTCGGGGTGGCTCCTACAATGAGCAGTTCTTC. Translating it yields CASSLVSRGGSYNEQFF.

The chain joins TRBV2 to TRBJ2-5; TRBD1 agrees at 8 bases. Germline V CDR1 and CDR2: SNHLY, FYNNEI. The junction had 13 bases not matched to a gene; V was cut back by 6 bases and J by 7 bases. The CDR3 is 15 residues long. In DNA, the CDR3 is TGTGCCAGCAGCGCTCCCCGCGGACAGGGAGGGACCCAGTACTTC. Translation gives CASSAPRGQGGTQYF.

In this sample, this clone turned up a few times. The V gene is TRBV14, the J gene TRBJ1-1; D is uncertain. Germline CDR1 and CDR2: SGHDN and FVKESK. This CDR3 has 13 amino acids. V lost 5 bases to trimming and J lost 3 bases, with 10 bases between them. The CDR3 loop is CASSFAWDTEAFF. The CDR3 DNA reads TGTGCCAGCAGCTTTGCCTGGGACACTGAAGCTTTCTTT.

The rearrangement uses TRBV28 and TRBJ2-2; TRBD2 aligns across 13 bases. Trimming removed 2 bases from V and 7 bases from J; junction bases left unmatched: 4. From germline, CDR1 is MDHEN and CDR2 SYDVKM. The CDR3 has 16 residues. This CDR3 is CASSLGLAGVGGELFF. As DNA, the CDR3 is TGTGCCAGCAGTTTAGGACTAGCGGGAGTGGGCGGGGAGCTGTTTTTT. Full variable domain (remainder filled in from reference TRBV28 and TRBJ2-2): DVKVTQSSRYLVKRTGEKVFLECVQDMDHENMFWYRQDPGLGLRLIYFSYDVKMKEKGDIPEGYSVSREKKERFSLILESASTNQTSMYLCASSLGLAGVGGELFFGEGSRLTVL.

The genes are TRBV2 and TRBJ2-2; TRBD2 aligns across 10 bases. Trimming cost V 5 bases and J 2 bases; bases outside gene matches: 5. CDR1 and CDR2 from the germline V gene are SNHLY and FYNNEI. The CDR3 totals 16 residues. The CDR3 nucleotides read TGTGCCAGCAGTTCCGGGACTAGCGCCAACACCGGGGAGCTGTTTTTT. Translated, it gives CASSSGTSANTGELFF.

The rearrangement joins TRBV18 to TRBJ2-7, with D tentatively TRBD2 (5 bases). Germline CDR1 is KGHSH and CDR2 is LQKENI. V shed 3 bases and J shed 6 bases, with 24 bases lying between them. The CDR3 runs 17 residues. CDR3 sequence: CASSPPGSGSGAGEQYF. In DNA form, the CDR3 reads TGTGCCAGCTCACCTCCCGGTTCAGGCTCCGGCGCGGGCGAGCAGTACTTC.

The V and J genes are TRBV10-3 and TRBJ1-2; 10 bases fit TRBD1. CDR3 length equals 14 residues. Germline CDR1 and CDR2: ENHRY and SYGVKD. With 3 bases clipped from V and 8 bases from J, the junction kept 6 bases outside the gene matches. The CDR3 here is CAISEVGTGVGYTF. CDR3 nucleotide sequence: TGTGCCATCAGTGAAGTAGGGACAGGGGTCGGCTACACCTTC.

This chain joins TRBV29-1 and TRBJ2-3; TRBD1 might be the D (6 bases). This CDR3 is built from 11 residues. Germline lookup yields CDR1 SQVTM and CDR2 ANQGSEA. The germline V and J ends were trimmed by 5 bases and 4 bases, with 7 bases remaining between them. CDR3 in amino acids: CSVSGADTQYF. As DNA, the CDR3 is TGCAGCGTTTCAGGGGCAGATACGCAGTATTTT.

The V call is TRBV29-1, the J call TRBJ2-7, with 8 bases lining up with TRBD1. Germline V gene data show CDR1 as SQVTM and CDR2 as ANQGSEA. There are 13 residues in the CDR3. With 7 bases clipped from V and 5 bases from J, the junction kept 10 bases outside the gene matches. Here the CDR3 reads CSANRGDFDEQYF. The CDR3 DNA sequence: TGCAGCGCAAACAGGGGGGATTTCGACGAGCAGTACTTC.

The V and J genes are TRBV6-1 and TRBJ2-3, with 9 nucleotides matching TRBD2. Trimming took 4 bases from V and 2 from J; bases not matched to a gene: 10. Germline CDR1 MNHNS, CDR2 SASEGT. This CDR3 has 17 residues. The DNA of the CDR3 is TGTGCCAGCAGTGGCCCCCTAGCGGGAAGGTACACAGATACGCAGTATTTT. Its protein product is CASSGPLAGRYTDTQYF.

CDR3 loop: CASSRGRETQYF. CDR3 nucleotides: TGTGCCAGCAGCCGCGGTCGGGAGACCCAGTACTTC. The chain recombines TRBV11-3 with TRBJ2-5; D unresolved. The length of the CDR3 is 12 residues. Looked up from germline, CDR1 is SGHNT and CDR2 is YENEEA. Between the trimmed V and J ends, which lost 5 bases and 5 bases, there was a span of 9 bases.

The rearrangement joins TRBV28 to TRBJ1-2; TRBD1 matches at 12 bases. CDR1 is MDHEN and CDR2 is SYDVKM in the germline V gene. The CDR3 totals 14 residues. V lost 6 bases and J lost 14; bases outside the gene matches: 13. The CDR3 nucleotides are TGTGCCAGCAGACCTTGGGGGACAGGGGGCGCCCGGACCTTC. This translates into CASRPWGTGGARTF.